This TCR beta chain was documented in a study of vaccination effects on CD4 cells after COVID-19. The culture ran for 10 days before CD4+ T cells were isolated. Two-dose BNT162b2 or mRNA-1273 vaccination was given to participants. A few counts support this clone. Its matching antigen is unknown. Here immunoSEQ multiplex PCR was the method, and the copy in TCRdb shows in-frame clones only, minus some. The data contain roughly 40,000 clones, about two thirds of them singletons. V lost 3 bases to trimming and J lost 6 bases, with 12 bases between them. The CDR3 covers 14 residues. The germline V gene has CDR1 LNHDA and CDR2 SQIVND (reference sequence).

The rearrangement links TRBV19 to TRBJ1-5, with a tentative D call TRBD1 (5 bases). The TCR comes from a human donor who received a COVID-19 vaccine. The sample in question was CD4+ T cells from PBMCs cultured without peptide, obtained after COVID-19 vaccination. The CDR3 spells CASSISHQGQPQHF. CDR3 in DNA: TGTGCCAGTAGTATCTCCCACCAGGGTCAGCCCCAGCATTTT. The whole variable domain, filled in from reference TRBV19 and TRBJ1-5, reads DGGITQSPKYLFRKEGQNVTLSCEQNLNHDAMYWYRQDPGQGLRLIYYSQIVNDFQKGDIAEGYSVSREKKESFPLTVTSAQKNPTAFYLCASSISHQGQPQHFGDGTRLSIL.